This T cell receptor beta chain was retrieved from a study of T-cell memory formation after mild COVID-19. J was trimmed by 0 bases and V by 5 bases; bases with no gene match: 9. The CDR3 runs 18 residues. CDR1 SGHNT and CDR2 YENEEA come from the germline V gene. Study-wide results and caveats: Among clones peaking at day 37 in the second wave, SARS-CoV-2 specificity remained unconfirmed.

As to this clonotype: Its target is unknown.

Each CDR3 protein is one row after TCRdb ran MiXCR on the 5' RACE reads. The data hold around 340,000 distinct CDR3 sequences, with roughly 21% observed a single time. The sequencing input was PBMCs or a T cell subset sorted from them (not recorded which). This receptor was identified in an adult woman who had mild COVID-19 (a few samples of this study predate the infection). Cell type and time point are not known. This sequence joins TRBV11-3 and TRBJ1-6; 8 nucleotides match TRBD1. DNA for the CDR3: TGTGCCAGCAGCCCGGGACAGGTGGCGAGCTCCTATAATTCACCCCTCCACTTT. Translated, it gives CASSPGQVASSYNSPLHF.